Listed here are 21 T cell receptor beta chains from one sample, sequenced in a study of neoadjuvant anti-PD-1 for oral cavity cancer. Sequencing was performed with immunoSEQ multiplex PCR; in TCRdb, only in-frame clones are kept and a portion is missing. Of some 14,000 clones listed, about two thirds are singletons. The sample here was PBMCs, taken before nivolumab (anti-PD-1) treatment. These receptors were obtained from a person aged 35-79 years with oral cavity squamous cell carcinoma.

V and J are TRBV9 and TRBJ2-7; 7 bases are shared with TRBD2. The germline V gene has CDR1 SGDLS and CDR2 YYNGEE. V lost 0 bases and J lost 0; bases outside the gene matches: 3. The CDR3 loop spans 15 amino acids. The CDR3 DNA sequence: TGTGCCAGCAGCGTAGGGGCTAGCGGCTCCTACGAGCAGTACTTC. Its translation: CASSVGASGSYEQYF.

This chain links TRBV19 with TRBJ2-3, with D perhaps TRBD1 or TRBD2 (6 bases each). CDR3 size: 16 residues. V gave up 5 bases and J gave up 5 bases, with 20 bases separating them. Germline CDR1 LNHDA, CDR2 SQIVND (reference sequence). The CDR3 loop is CASSEGGGKGRDTQYF. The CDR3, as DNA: TGTGCCAGTAGTGAGGGGGGCGGGAAAGGTCGAGATACGCAGTATTTT.

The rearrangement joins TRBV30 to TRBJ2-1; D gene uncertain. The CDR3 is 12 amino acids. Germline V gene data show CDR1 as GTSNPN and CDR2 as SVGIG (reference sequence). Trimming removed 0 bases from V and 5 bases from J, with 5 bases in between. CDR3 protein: CAWSVSNNEQFF. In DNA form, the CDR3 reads TGTGCCTGGAGTGTGTCAAACAATGAGCAGTTCTTC.

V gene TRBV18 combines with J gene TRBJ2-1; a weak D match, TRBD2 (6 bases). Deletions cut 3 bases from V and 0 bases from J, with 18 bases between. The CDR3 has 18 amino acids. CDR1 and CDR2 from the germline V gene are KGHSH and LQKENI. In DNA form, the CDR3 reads TGTGCCAGCTCACCCAACTCCCTACGGGAGTACTCCTACAATGAGCAGTTCTTC. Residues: CASSPNSLREYSYNEQFF.

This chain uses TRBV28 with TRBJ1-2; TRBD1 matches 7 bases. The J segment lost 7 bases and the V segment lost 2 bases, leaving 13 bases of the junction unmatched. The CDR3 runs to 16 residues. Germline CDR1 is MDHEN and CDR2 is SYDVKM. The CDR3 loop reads CASSLVGKGAGGGYTF. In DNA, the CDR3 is TGTGCCAGCAGTTTAGTCGGCAAGGGGGCAGGGGGTGGCTACACCTTC.

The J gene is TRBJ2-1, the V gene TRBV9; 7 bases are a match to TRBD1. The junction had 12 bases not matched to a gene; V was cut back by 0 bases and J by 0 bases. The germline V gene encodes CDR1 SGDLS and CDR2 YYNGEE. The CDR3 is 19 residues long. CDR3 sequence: CASSVEAPQGPSSYNEQFF. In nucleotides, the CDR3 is TGTGCCAGCAGCGTAGAAGCCCCACAGGGGCCCAGCTCCTACAATGAGCAGTTCTTC.

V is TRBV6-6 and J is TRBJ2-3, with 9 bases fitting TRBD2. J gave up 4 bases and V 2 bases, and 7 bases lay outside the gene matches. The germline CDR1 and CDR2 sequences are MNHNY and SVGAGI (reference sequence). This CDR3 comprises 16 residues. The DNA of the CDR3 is TGTGCCAGCAGTTACGGTAGTGGGACTAGCCCAGATACGCAGTATTTT. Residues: CASSYGSGTSPDTQYF.

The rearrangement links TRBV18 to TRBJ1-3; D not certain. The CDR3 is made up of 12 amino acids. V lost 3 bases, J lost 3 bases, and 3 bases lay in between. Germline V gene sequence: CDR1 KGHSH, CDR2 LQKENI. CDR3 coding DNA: TGTGCCAGCTCACCCGATGGAAACACCATATATTTT. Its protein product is CASSPDGNTIYF.

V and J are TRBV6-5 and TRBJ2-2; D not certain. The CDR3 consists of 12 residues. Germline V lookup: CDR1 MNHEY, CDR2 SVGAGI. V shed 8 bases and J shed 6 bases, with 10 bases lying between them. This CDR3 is CASGVFSGELFF. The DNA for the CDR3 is TGTGCCAGCGGGGTTTTCTCCGGGGAGCTGTTTTTT.

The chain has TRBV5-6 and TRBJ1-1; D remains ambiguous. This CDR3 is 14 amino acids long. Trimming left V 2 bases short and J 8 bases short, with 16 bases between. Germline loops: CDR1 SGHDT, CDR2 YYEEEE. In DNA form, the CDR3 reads TGTGCCAGCAGCTTAAAGGTACAGACCCTAGAAGCTTTCTTT. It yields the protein CASSLKVQTLEAFF.

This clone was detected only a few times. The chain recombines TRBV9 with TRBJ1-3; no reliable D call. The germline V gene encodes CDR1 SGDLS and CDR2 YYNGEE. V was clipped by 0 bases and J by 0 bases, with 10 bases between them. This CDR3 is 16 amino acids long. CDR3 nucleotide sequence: TGTGCCAGCAGCGTAGGGCCCACGGGCTCTGGAAACACCATATATTTT. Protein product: CASSVGPTGSGNTIYF.

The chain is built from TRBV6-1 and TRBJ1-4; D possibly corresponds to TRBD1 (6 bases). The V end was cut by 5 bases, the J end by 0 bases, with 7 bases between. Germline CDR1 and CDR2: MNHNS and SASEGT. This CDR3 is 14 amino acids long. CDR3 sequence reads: CASSWTATNEKLFF. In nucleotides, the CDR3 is TGTGCCAGCAGTTGGACAGCAACTAATGAAAAACTGTTTTTT.

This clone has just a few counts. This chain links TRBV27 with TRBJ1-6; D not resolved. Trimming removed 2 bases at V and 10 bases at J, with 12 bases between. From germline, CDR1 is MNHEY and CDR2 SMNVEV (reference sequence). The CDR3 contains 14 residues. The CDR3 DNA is TGTGCCAGCAGTTTAGAAGCCCTTAGGTCACCCCTCCACTTT. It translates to CASSLEALRSPLHF.

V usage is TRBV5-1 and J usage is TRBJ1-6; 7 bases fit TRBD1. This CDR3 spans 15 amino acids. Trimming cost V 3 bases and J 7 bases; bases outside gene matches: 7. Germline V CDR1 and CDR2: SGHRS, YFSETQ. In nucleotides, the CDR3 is TGCGCCAGCAGCTCAGGGGACAGCAAGAATTCACCCCTCCACTTT. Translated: CASSSGDSKNSPLHF.

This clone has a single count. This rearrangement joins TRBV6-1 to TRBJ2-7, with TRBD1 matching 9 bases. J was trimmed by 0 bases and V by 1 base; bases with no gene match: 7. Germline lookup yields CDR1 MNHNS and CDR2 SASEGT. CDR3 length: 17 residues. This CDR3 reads CASSEGRSGQGSYEQYF. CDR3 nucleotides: TGTGCCAGCAGTGAAGGGAGGTCGGGACAGGGCTCCTACGAGCAGTACTTC.

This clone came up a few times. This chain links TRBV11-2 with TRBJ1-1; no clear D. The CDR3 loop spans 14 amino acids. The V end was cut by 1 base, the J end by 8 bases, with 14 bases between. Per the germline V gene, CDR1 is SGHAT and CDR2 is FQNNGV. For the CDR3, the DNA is TGTGCCAGCAGCTTAGGAACACTTACCTTAGAAGCTTTCTTT. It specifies CASSLGTLTLEAFF.

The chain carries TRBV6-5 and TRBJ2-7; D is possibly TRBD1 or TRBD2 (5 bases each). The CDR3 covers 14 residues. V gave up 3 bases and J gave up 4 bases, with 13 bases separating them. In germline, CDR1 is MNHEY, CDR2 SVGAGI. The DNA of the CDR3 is TGTGCCAGCAGTTATGAGTCGGGACGGTACGAGCAGTACTTC. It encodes CASSYESGRYEQYF.

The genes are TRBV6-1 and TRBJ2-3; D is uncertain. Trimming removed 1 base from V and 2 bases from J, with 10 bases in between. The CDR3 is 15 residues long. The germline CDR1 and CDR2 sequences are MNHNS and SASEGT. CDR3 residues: CASSEGAVYTDTQYF. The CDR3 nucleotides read TGTGCCAGCAGTGAAGGGGCAGTGTACACAGATACGCAGTATTTT.

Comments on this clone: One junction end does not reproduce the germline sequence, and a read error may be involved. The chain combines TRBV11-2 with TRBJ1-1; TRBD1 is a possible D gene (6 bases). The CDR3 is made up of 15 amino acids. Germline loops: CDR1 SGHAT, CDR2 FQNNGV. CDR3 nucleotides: TGTGCCAGCAGCCTAGAACAGGGATGGCGCACTGAAGCTTTCTTT. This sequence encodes CASSLEQGWRTEAFF.

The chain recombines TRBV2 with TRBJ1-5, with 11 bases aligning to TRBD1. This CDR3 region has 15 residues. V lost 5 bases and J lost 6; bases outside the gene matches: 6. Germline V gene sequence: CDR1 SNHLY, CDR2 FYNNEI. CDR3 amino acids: CASSLRDRGSQPQHF. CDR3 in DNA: TGTGCCAGCAGTTTACGGGACAGGGGGAGTCAGCCCCAGCATTTT. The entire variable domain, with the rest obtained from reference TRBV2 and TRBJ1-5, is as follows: EPEVTQTPSHQVTQMGQEVILRCVPISNHLYFYWYRQILGQKVEFLVSFYNNEISEKSEIFDDQFSVERPDGSNFTLKIRSTKLEDSAMYFCASSLRDRGSQPQHFGDGTRLSIL.

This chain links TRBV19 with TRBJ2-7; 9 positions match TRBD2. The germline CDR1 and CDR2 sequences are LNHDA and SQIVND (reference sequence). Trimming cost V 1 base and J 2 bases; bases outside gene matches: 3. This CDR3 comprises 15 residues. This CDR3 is CASSIGAGGTYEQYF. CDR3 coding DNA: TGTGCCAGTAGTATAGGCGCGGGGGGGACCTACGAGCAGTACTTC. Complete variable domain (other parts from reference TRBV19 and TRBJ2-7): DGGITQSPKYLFRKEGQNVTLSCEQNLNHDAMYWYRQDPGQGLRLIYYSQIVNDFQKGDIAEGYSVSREKKESFPLTVTSAQKNPTAFYLCASSIGAGGTYEQYFGPGTRLTVT.